The entry below describes one T cell receptor beta chain. This clone is a singleton in its sample. There is no known antigen for this receptor. The record has no base qualities; no much larger clone is one base away. This entry is derived from a study of blood T cell repertoires in COVID-19 (dated by TCRdb to about 2020). For the wider study: The collaborator samples originated in the United States, Italy and Spain and spanned the acute and convalescent phases of COVID-19. The samples were drawn from two sources: the first 160 participants of the ongoing ImmuneRACE study, and fewer than 1,500 subjects contributed by 6 global collaborators. The sample metadata nearly always contained a de-identified subject ID, COVID-19 status, age in years and sex. Where HLA class I and class II types were available, the types were taken from metadata supplied by the sample provider, not from assay-based typing. The material from the prospective study consisted of cDNA or gDNA derived from T cells, B-cell-depleted T cells, or PBMCs. Deeply sampled blood TCRbeta repertoires from subjects exposed to, actively infected with, or recovered from COVID-19 were included in the dataset. A freely available public database, intended as a resource for researchers studying the immune response to SARS-CoV-2, is where the repertoires were released. Overall study results and their limits: The quantity of clinical and demographic metadata differed by source and by participant and was supplied without curation.

Here V drops 4 bases and J drops 2 bases, and the junction holds 6 bases not matched to any gene. The germline V gene (reference sequence) gives CDR1 as LGHDT and CDR2 as YNNKEL. The CDR3, cysteine through phenylalanine, is 15 amino acids long. Solely the CDR3 DNA is kept, with 45 bases framed from the first base. TCRbeta CDR3 regions were amplified from genomic DNA using the immunoSEQ Assay, a bias-controlled multiplex PCR. The study's own analysis went as follows. Within the assay, amplification of reference gene primers was used to estimate how many nucleated cells each sample contained. To quantify the absolute abundance of each unique TCRbeta CDR3 rearrangement, sequence reads were collapsed and filtered. Productive Simpson clonality was computed per sample as the square root of Simpson's diversity index over productive rearrangements. The source is immuneACCESS, and TCRdb retained only in-frame sequences with V and J called. Part of the clones is not carried over; for the studies checked, unresolved V genes explain less than half of this, and the remainder is unexplained. Clone size and V and J calls were adopted from that table, with D and trimming inferred from the DNA. Counted in this sample were about 100,000 clones; roughly 87% of them appeared once. Roughly 7.4% of the sample goes to the ten largest clones.

Whole blood was collected in K2EDTA tubes by collaborating institutions according to the institutions' own protocols. Collaborator samples were shipped for TCRbeta analysis as frozen whole blood, isolated PBMCs, or DNA extracted from either sample type. Source material: peripheral blood. The sequence was obtained from a man aged 25 to 40 in a cohort sampled during active COVID-19. The chain links TRBV3-1 (or the pseudogene TRBV3-2) with TRBJ2-3; 7 bases in the middle match TRBD1. At the DNA level, the sequence is TGTGCCAGCAGCCCACAGGGGAGAGACACAGATACGCAGTATTTT. It specifies CASSPQGRDTDTQYF.